The table lists the clone carrying this TCR beta chain with a few counts. Its specificity is unknown. This sample is drawn from a study of beta chain features in type 1 diabetes. The CDR3 contains 15 residues. In germline, CDR1 is SEHNR, CDR2 FQNEAQ (reference sequence). Between the trimmed V and J ends, which lost 1 base and 4 bases, there was a span of 12 bases. General observations from the study: All four CD4+ subsets of Type 1 diabetes patients contained TCRB CDR3s that were moderately but significantly shorter.

The study reverse transcribed the entire isolated RNA, so it sequenced expressed TCRB transcripts. Mean read depth for naive, central memory and regulatory T cell samples was roughly 4 million reads. Sequencing used immunoSEQ multiplex PCR; TCRdb keeps in-frame clones, though not all of them. The sample contains some 350,000 clones, roughly 13% of which appear only once. This rearrangement joins TRBV7-9 to TRBJ2-3, with no clear D. This receptor was taken from a young woman with type 1 diabetes. Sequenced: naive CD4+ T cells from blood. The CDR3: CASSLGRLRPDTQYF. In DNA, the CDR3 is TGTGCCAGCAGCTTAGGGCGGTTGCGTCCAGATACGCAGTATTTT.